This T cell receptor (beta chain) emerged from a study of T-cell memory formation after mild COVID-19. The authors produced TCR alpha and TCR beta cDNA libraries with sample barcodes and UMIs by 5'RACE using constant-segment primers. Each CDR3 protein gets one entry after TCRdb re-called the 5' RACE reads with MiXCR. In the table there are about 390,000 distinct CDR3 sequences, about 15% of which are singletons. The CDR3 runs 16 residues. Looked up from germline, CDR1 is SEHNR and CDR2 is FQNEAQ (reference sequence). The V gene lost 2 bases and the J gene lost 1 base, with 14 bases spanning the gap. This receptor was identified in a man aged 18-30 years who had mild COVID-19 (a few samples of this study predate the infection). Cell type and time point are not known. This rearrangement joins TRBV7-9 to TRBJ1-1; D remains unclear. The sample consisted of PBMCs or a T cell subset sorted from them (not recorded which). CDR3 in amino acids: CASSLNREARNTEAFF. Written as DNA, the CDR3 is TGTGCCAGCAGCTTAAACCGGGAGGCAAGGAACACTGAAGCTTTCTTT. Together with reference TRBV7-9 and TRBJ1-1, the CDR3 gives the full variable domain: DTGVSQNPRHKITKRGQNVTFRCDPISEHNRLYWYRQTLGQGPEFLTYFQNEAQLEKSRLLSDRFSAERPKGSFSTLEIQRTEQGDSAMYLCASSLNREARNTEAFFGQGTRLTVV.